This TCR beta chain came from a study of T cell changes during pregnancy in multiple sclerosis. The germline V gene encodes CDR1 LNHDA and CDR2 SQIVND (reference sequence). The CDR3 has 17 residues. J lost 7 bases, V lost 4 bases, and 13 bases had no gene match. This clone appeared a single time. Sequencing used immunoSEQ multiplex PCR; TCRdb keeps in-frame clones, though not all of them. The sample lists about 88,000 clones; more than 90% were seen once. Sequencing used peripheral blood, obtained in the first trimester of pregnancy. This TCR was recovered from a female donor with multiple sclerosis, enrolled in a pregnancy study. V usage is TRBV19 and J usage is TRBJ2-7; 13 bases are a match to TRBD2. The CDR3, as DNA: TGTGCCAGTAGTACTGAAACTAGCGGGAGGGCTGCGGGGGAGCAGTACTTC. Translating it yields CASSTETSGRAAGEQYF. Full variable domain (outside the CDR3, taken from reference TRBV19 and TRBJ2-7): DGGITQSPKYLFRKEGQNVTLSCEQNLNHDAMYWYRQDPGQGLRLIYYSQIVNDFQKGDIAEGYSVSREKKESFPLTVTSAQKNPTAFYLCASSTETSGRAAGEQYFGPGTRLTVT.